Here is one TCR beta chain with its context. PCR primers comprised 60 Vbeta and 13 Jbeta primers. Only in-frame clones appear in the TCRdb table, and some are missing; sequencing was by immunoSEQ multiplex PCR. The sample yields roughly 180,000 clones, 60% to 80% seen once. The sample comes from a study of cytomegalovirus exposure and HLA in healthy donors. CDR3 length: 15 residues. The V segment lost 4 bases and the J segment 8 bases; nucleotides outside the gene matches: 5. Germline V gene data show CDR1 as SNHLY and CDR2 as FYNNEI. Sequencing was carried out using PBMCs. The rearrangement uses TRBV2 and TRBJ2-7; 16 nucleotides line up with TRBD2. The sequence came from a woman aged 40 to 55 in good health and CMV-seropositive. CDR3 DNA: TGTGCCAGCAGTGCCTTGGGACTAGCGGGAGGGCAGCAGTACTTC. As protein: CASSALGLAGGQQYF. Filled out from reference TRBV2 and TRBJ2-7, the complete variable domain reads EPEVTQTPSHQVTQMGQEVILRCVPISNHLYFYWYRQILGQKVEFLVSFYNNEISEKSEIFDDQFSVERPDGSNFTLKIRSTKLEDSAMYFCASSALGLAGGQQYFGPGTRLTVT.